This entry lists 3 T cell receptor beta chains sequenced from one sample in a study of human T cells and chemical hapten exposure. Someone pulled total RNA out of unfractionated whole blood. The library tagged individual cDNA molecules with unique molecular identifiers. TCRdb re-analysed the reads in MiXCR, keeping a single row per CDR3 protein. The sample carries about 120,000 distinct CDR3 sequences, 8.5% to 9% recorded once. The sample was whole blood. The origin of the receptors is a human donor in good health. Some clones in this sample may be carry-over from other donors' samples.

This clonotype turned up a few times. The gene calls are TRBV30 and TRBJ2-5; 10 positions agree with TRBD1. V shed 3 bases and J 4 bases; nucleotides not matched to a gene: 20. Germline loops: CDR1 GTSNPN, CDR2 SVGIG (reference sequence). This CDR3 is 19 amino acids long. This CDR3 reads CAWSDSDRGRRILGETQYF. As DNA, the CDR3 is TGTGCCTGGAGCGATTCAGACAGGGGGCGCAGGATCCTCGGAGAGACCCAGTACTTC.

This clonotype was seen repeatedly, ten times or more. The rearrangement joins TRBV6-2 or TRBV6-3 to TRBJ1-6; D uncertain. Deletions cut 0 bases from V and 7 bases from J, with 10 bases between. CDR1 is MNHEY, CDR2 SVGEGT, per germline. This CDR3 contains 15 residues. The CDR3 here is CASSYSLEENSPLHF. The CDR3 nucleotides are TGTGCCAGCAGTTACTCCCTTGAAGAGAATTCACCCCTCCACTTT.

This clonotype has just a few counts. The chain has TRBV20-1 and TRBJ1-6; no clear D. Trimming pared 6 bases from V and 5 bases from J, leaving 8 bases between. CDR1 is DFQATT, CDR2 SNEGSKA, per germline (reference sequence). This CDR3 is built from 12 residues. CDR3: CSARSDNSPLHF. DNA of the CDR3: TGCAGTGCGCGATCAGATAATTCACCCCTCCACTTT.